The rows below give T cell receptor beta chains drawn from one sample of a study of CD8 T cells in ankylosing spondylitis. TCRdb reprocessed the 5' RACE reads with MiXCR, giving one entry per CDR3 protein. The table has more than 150,000 distinct CDR3 sequences, about 18% seen once. Input material: blood, either unsorted or a sorted T cell fraction (not recorded which). These TCRs come from a male donor aged 10-35 years with ankylosing spondylitis or in good health (not recorded which). Both conserved end residues are part of each CDR3. Fields, in order: D gene, V gene, clone size, J gene, CDR3 protein, CDR3 DNA. D genes are given only for firm matches. Where a row states a size, it is once, few, many or the class of an expanded clone; other rows omit it.

>.|TRBV20-1|many|TRBJ2-3
CSATPPGDTQYF
TGCAGTGCTACCCCACCGGGAGATACGCAGTATTTT
>.|TRBV7-6|.|TRBJ2-4
CASSLAGQNIQYF
TGTGCCAGCAGCTTAGCGGGCCAAAACATTCAGTACTTC
>TRBD2|TRBV5-1|many|TRBJ2-2
CASSSAGQPGTSGRTGELFF
TGCGCCAGCAGCTCGGCGGGACAGCCCGGGACTAGCGGGAGGACCGGGGAGCTGTTTTTT
>TRBD2|TRBV5-1|.|TRBJ2-1
CASSYGGGVNEQFF
TGCGCCAGCAGCTACGGGGGGGGCGTGAATGAGCAGTTCTTC
>.|TRBV6-1|many|TRBJ2-5
CASSDLGLQETQYF
TGTGCCAGCAGTGACCTGGGACTCCAAGAGACCCAGTACTTC
>TRBD2|TRBV7-2|.|TRBJ2-3
CASSQGGREIDTQYF
TGTGCCAGCAGTCAGGGCGGGAGGGAAATAGATACGCAGTATTTT
>.|TRBV20-1|.|TRBJ2-1
CSARGEVGIAEQFF
TGCAGTGCAAGAGGGGAGGTAGGGATTGCTGAGCAGTTCTTC
>.|TRBV7-2|many|TRBJ2-5
CASSLLERTQETQYF
TGTGCCAGCAGCTTATTAGAGCGGACCCAAGAGACCCAGTACTTC
>TRBD2|TRBV6-2/TRBV6-3|many|TRBJ2-1
CASRTTRTSGYNEQFF
TGTGCCAGCAGAACAACCCGGACTAGCGGCTACAATGAGCAGTTCTTC
>.|TRBV11-2|many|TRBJ2-7
CASSYGLGGSSYEQYF
TGTGCCAGCAGCTACGGGCTAGGGGGAAGCTCCTACGAGCAGTACTTC
>TRBD1|TRBV20-1|many|TRBJ2-7
CSASKPGTGSSYEQYF
TGCAGTGCAAGCAAGCCCGGGACAGGTAGCTCCTACGAGCAGTACTTC
>TRBD2|TRBV20-1|many|TRBJ2-4
CSATGLGLAKNIQYF
TGCAGTGCTACGGGACTAGGGCTAGCCAAAAACATTCAGTACTTC
>TRBD2|TRBV2|many|TRBJ2-1
CASHTALAGGYNEQFF
TGTGCCAGCCATACCGCCTTAGCGGGAGGGTACAATGAGCAGTTCTTC
>.|TRBV4-3|few|TRBJ2-7
CASSQDLRGRQGEQYF
TGCGCCAGCAGCCAAGACCTCCGGGGCAGGCAAGGCGAGCAGTACTTC
>.|TRBV29-1|.|TRBJ2-4
CSVEAGNENIQYF
TGCAGCGTTGAGGCCGGGAACGAAAACATTCAGTACTTC
>TRBD1|TRBV12-3/TRBV12-4|many|TRBJ1-2
CASSRGQAVLYGYTF
TGTGCCAGCAGTCGTGGACAGGCCGTACTTTATGGCTACACCTTC
>TRBD1|TRBV29-1|many|TRBJ2-3
CSARQGFADTQYF
TGCAGCGCCCGACAGGGGTTCGCAGATACGCAGTATTTT